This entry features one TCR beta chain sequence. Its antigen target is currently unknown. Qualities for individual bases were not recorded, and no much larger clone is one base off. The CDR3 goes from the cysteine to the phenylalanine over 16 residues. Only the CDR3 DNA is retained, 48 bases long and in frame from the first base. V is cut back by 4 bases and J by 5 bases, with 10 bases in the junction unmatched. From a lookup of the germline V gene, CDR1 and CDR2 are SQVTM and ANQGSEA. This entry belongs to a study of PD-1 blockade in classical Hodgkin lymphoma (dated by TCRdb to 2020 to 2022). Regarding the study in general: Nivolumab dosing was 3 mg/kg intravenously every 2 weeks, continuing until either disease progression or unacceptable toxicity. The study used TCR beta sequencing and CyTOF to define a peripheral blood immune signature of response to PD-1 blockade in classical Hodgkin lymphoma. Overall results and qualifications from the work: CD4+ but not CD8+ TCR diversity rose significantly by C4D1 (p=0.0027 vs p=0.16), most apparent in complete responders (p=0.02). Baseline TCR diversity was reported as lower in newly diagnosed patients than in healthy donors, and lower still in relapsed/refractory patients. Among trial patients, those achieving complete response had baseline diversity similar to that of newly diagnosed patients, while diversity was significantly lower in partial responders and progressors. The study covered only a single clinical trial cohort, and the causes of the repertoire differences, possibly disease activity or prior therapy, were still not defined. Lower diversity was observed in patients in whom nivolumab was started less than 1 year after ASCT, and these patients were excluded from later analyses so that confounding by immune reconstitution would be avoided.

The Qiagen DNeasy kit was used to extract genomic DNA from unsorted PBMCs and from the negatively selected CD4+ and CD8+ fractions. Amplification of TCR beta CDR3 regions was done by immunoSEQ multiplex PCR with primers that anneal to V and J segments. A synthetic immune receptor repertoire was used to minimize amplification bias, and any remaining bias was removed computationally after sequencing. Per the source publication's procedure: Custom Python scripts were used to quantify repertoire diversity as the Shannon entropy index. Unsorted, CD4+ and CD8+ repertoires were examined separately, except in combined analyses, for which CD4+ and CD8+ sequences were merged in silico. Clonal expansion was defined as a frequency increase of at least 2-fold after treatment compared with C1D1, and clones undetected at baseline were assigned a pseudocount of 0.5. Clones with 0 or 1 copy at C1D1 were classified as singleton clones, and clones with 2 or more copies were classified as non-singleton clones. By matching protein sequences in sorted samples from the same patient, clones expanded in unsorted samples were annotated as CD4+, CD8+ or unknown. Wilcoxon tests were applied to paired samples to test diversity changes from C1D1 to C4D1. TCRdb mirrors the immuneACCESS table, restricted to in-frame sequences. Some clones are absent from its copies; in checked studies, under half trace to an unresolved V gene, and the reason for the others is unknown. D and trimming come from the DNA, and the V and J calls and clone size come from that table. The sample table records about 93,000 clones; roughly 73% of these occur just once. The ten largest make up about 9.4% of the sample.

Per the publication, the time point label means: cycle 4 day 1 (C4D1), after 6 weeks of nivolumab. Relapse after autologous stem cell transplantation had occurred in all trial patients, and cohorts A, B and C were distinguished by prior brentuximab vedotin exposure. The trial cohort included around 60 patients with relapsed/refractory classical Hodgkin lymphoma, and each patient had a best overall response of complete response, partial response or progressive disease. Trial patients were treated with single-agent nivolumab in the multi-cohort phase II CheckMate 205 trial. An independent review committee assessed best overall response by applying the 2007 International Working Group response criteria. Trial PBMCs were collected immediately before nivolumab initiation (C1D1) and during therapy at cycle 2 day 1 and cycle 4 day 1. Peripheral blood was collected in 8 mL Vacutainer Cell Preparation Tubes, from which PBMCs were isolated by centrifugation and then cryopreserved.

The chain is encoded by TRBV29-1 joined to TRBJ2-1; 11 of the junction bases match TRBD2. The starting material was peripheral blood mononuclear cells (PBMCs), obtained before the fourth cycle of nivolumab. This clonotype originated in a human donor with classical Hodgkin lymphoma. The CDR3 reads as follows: CSVALSLAGGDNEQFF. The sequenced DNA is TGCAGCGTTGCTCTCTCTCTAGCGGGAGGTGACAATGAGCAGTTCTTC.